A single sample gave rise to the 11 T cell receptor beta chains below, sequenced in a study of blood T cells in healthy people across ages. Sample-barcoded 5' priming and a J-beta primer mix drove a second PCR of 7 to 11 cycles. TCRdb used MiXCR to reprocess the 5' RACE reads, holding one entry per CDR3 protein. The table lists roughly 700,000 distinct CDR3 sequences, about a third of them singletons, with over 15% in the top ten. Sequencing was done on a sample of blood. The source is a woman older than 75 in good health.

This clonotype was seen repeatedly, ten times or more. The V and J genes are TRBV7-8 and TRBJ2-1; D uncertain. CDR1 and CDR2 (germline): SGHVS, FQNEAQ. The CDR3 spans 12 residues. The V end lost 1 base, the J end lost 9 bases, and 7 bases lay between the germline ends. The CDR3 DNA is TGTGCCAGCAGCTTAGTTGACCGTGAGCAGTTCTTC. Its translation is CASSLVDREQFF.

This clonotype was counted ten times or more. J is TRBJ2-3 and V is TRBV20-1, with D possibly being TRBD1 or TRBD2 (7 bases each). The CDR3 length is 16 residues. Deletions cut 2 bases from V and 6 bases from J, with 21 bases between. Germline V gene sequence: CDR1 DFQATT, CDR2 SNEGSKA (reference sequence). CDR3 loop: CSARFGAGGVEDTQYF. The CDR3 coding sequence is TGCAGTGCTAGATTCGGGGCAGGGGGGGTTGAGGATACGCAGTATTTT.

The chain couples TRBV20-1 to TRBJ2-4; a weak D match, TRBD1 (6 bases). The CDR3 totals 17 residues. The V gene's germline CDR1 is DFQATT and CDR2 SNEGSKA (reference sequence). The V end was cut by 0 bases, the J end by 7 bases, with 22 bases between. The CDR3, as DNA: TGCAGTGCTAGAGATCAGGGGCGCTTGTCCAAAAGCAACATTCAGTACTTC. It translates to CSARDQGRLSKSNIQYF.

The chain carries TRBV4-2 and TRBJ1-1; no firm D call. Per germline, CDR1 LGHNA and CDR2 YNFKEQ. V lost 6 bases to trimming and J lost 1 base, with 15 bases between them. The CDR3 runs 15 residues. CDR3 amino acids: CASRGSSMANTEAFF. The CDR3 DNA is TGTGCCAGCAGGGGCAGTTCTATGGCGAACACTGAAGCTTTCTTT.

This clonotype was observed a few times. The chain is built from TRBV5-6 and TRBJ1-4, with no clear D. V lost 7 bases, J lost 4 bases, and 14 bases lay in between. Germline lookup yields CDR1 SGHDT and CDR2 YYEEEE. The CDR3 contains 14 residues. CDR3 region: CASGVGTFNEKLFF. CDR3 sequence (DNA): TGTGCCAGCGGCGTAGGTACCTTTAATGAAAAACTGTTTTTT.

This clonotype has only a few counts. A single base separates this from a much larger clone, so it may be a read error. This chain uses TRBV7-9 with TRBJ2-7, with D perhaps TRBD2 (5 bases). The assigned J gene may be wrong: the sequence end matches TRBJ2-5 better. The CDR3 is 12 amino acids. CDR1 and CDR2 from the germline V gene are SEHNR and FQNEAQ (reference sequence). The CDR3 is CANSYSEETQYF. The CDR3 coding sequence is TGTGCCAACAGCTATAGCGAAGAGACCCAGTACTTC.

The chain recombines TRBV10-3 with TRBJ2-3, with D possibly called TRBD1 or TRBD2 (5 bases each). CDR1 ENHRY and CDR2 SYGVKD come from the germline V gene. CDR3 length equals 16 residues. The V end lost 5 bases, the J end lost 6 bases, and 21 bases lay between the germline ends. The CDR3 DNA sequence: TGTGCCATCAGTCGGACGACCGGGGCAGTGAGGGATACGCAGTATTTT. Protein product: CAISRTTGAVRDTQYF.

This clonotype was detected a few times. CDR3 sequence reads: CASSFWGGGNQPQHF. The CDR3 nucleotides are TGTGCCAGCAGTTTCTGGGGGGGGGGGAATCAGCCCCAGCATTTT. The chain combines TRBV12-3 or TRBV12-4 with TRBJ1-5; weak D call: TRBD1 (5 bases). V lost 3 bases, J lost 4 bases, and 13 bases lay in between. CDR3 size: 15 residues.

As for this clonotype: A much bigger clone sits one base away, suggesting this may be a read error. The chain has TRBV9 and TRBJ2-1; D uncertain. The germline V gene has CDR1 SGDLS and CDR2 YYNGEE. Trimming left V 3 bases short and J 0 bases short, with 10 bases between. The CDR3 has 15 amino acids. The CDR3 is CASSDRSSSYNEQFF. The DNA for the CDR3 is TGTGCCAGCAGCGACCGGTCGAGCTCCTACAATGAGCAGTTCTTC.

As for this clonotype: This CDR3 fails to terminate in the conserved phenylalanine or tryptophan, so it likely reflects a read error. The chain links TRBV12-3 or TRBV12-4 to TRBJ2-3; D gene ambiguous. The CDR3 sequence is 16 residues long. Between the trimmed V and J ends, which lost 7 bases and 2 bases, there was a span of 19 bases. The CDR3 region is CASTVRRGALTDTQYS. The CDR3 bases are TGTGCCAGCACCGTCCGCCGAGGAGCCCTCACAGATACGCAGTATTCT.

The chain uses TRBV27 and TRBJ1-5, with D tentatively TRBD1 (6 bases). CDR1 and CDR2 from the germline V gene are MNHEY and SMNVEV (reference sequence). The V and J ends lost 6 bases and 4 bases respectively, with 10 bases between them. CDR3 length equals 13 residues. The CDR3 DNA reads TGTGCCAGCAGCACAGGGTTAAATCAGCCCCAGCATTTT. Protein sequence: CASSTGLNQPQHF.